The 14 T cell receptor beta chains below were found in one sample sequenced in a study of shared clonotypes between healthy human individuals. Measured with immunoSEQ multiplex PCR; TCRdb has only the in-frame clones, and not every one. This sample has around 1.6 million clones, with 95% to 99% found just once. Source material: naive CD4+ T cells sorted from blood. Subset specified: CD45RA+ positively selected. The receptors stem from a man between 25 and 39 years old in good health.

The chain recombines TRBV5-5 with TRBJ1-1; D is unresolved. The length of the CDR3 is 15 residues. Per the germline V gene, CDR1 is SGHKS and CDR2 is YYEKEE (reference sequence). V was shortened by 4 bases and J by 3 bases, with 16 bases between the two germline ends. The CDR3 bases are TGTGCCAGCAGCGTACAGATTGTCGTTCACACTGAAGCTTTCTTT. This codes for CASSVQIVVHTEAFF.

This clone has just one count. V gene TRBV5-1 combines with J gene TRBJ2-1; D unresolved. The length of the CDR3 is 15 residues. Deletions cut 0 bases from V and 5 bases from J, with 12 bases between. Germline CDR1 reads SGHRS; CDR2 reads YFSETQ. Here the CDR3 reads CASSLDHMRDNEQFF. Here the CDR3 DNA reads TGCGCCAGCAGCTTGGACCACATGCGTGACAATGAGCAGTTCTTC.

The rearrangement uses TRBV5-4 and TRBJ1-1, with D possibly being TRBD1 (6 bases). The CDR3 is 15 amino acids. Trimming shortened V by 4 bases and J by 1 base, and 14 bases separated the two germline ends. CDR1 and CDR2 (germline): SGHNT, YYREEE (reference sequence). The CDR3 spells CASSEAQQGNTEAFF. The CDR3 bases are TGTGCCAGCAGCGAAGCACAACAGGGGAACACTGAAGCTTTCTTT.

V gene TRBV11-2 combines with J gene TRBJ2-6; D not resolved. CDR3 length: 15 residues. The V end was cut by 1 base, the J end by 2 bases, with 6 bases between. CDR1 is SGHAT and CDR2 is FQNNGV in the germline V gene. The chain's CDR3 is CASSLVAAGANVLTF. CDR3 coding DNA: TGTGCCAGCAGCTTAGTAGCCGCTGGGGCCAACGTCCTGACTTTC.

V gene TRBV5-1 combines with J gene TRBJ2-1; D is undetermined. In germline, CDR1 is SGHRS, CDR2 YFSETQ. The CDR3 has 13 residues. With 4 bases removed from V and 8 bases from J, the gap between germline ends came to 13 bases. In DNA, the CDR3 is TGCGCCAGCAGCACCCGGGTTTCAGATGAGCAGTTCTTC. This gives the protein CASSTRVSDEQFF.

This clone was seen once. This sequence joins TRBV27 and TRBJ1-5, with D possibly being TRBD1 (5 bases). The length of the CDR3 is 13 residues. The V end lost 10 bases, the J end lost 4 bases, and 14 bases lay between the germline ends. CDR1 is MNHEY, CDR2 SMNVEV, per germline (reference sequence). CDR3 sequence: CAKQVLRNQPQHF. DNA of the CDR3: TGTGCCAAACAGGTATTGAGGAATCAGCCCCAGCATTTT.

This rearrangement joins TRBV11-2 to TRBJ1-3; D gene unclear. Germline CDR1 SGHAT, CDR2 FQNNGV. The V and J ends lost 5 bases and 4 bases respectively, with 12 bases between them. The CDR3 totals 14 residues. The CDR3 loop reads CASSELGSGNTIYF. CDR3 coding DNA: TGTGCCAGCAGCGAACTTGGTTCGGGAAACACCATATATTTT.

V gene TRBV5-4 combines with J gene TRBJ2-1; a possible D gene is TRBD1 (6 bases). CDR1 and CDR2 (germline): SGHNT, YYREEE (reference sequence). Trimming shortened V by 2 bases and J by 8 bases, and 8 bases separated the two germline ends. The length of the CDR3 is 12 residues. The CDR3 sequence is CASSFHRDEQFF. For the CDR3, the DNA is TGTGCCAGCAGCTTTCACAGGGATGAGCAGTTCTTC.

This clone was detected once. The sample has other DNA sequences that encode this CDR3 too. The DNA of the CDR3 is TGTGCCAGCAGTTACTCAGAAGCGAACACTGAAGCTTTCTTT. This encodes CASSYSEANTEAFF. V is TRBV6-5 and J is TRBJ1-1; D is uncertain. Trimming took 0 bases from V and 1 from J, leaving 6 bases between them. The CDR3 runs to 14 residues. CDR1 and CDR2 (germline): MNHEY, SVGAGI.

This clone was observed once. The V and J genes are TRBV19 and TRBJ2-7; possibly TRBD2 for D (5 bases). Germline values: CDR1 LNHDA, CDR2 SQIVND (reference sequence). This CDR3 region has 16 residues. V lost 5 bases to trimming and J lost 2 bases, with 19 bases between them. CDR3 nucleotide sequence: TGTGCCAGTAGTTCCCGACGGACTTCCCAGACCTACGAGCAGTACTTC. Amino acids: CASSSRRTSQTYEQYF. Complete variable domain (other parts from reference TRBV19 and TRBJ2-7): DGGITQSPKYLFRKEGQNVTLSCEQNLNHDAMYWYRQDPGQGLRLIYYSQIVNDFQKGDIAEGYSVSREKKESFPLTVTSAQKNPTAFYLCASSSRRTSQTYEQYFGPGTRLTVT.

The chain combines TRBV5-6 with TRBJ2-7; D possibly matches TRBD1 or TRBD2 (5 bases each). CDR1 and CDR2 (germline): SGHDT, YYEEEE. Trimming stripped 2 bases from V and 0 bases from J, with 15 bases between. CDR3 length: 16 residues. CDR3 in amino acids: CASSLLGELSSYEQYF. CDR3 coding DNA: TGTGCCAGCAGCTTATTGGGGGAATTAAGCTCCTACGAGCAGTACTTC. The full variable domain, rest sourced from reference TRBV5-6 and TRBJ2-7, is DAGVTQSPTHLIKTRGQQVTLRCSPKSGHDTVSWYQQALGQGPQFIFQYYEEEERQRGNFPDRFSGHQFPNYSSELNVNALLLGDSALYLCASSLLGELSSYEQYFGPGTRLTVT.

V usage is TRBV5-1 and J usage is TRBJ2-1; 7 nucleotides match TRBD2. Germline loops: CDR1 SGHRS, CDR2 YFSETQ. This CDR3 has 16 amino acids. V shed 1 base and J 3 bases; nucleotides not matched to a gene: 7. CDR3 DNA: TGCGCCAGCAGCTTGCTAGCGGAAGGTGTCTACAATGAGCAGTTCTTC. Protein sequence: CASSLLAEGVYNEQFF. The whole variable domain, filled in from reference TRBV5-1 and TRBJ2-1, reads KAGVTQTPRYLIKTRGQQVTLSCSPISGHRSVSWYQQTPGQGLQFLFEYFSETQRNKGNFPGRFSGRQFSNSRSEMNVSTLELGDSALYLCASSLLAEGVYNEQFFGPGTRLTVL.

In its sample, this clone was seen once. V gene TRBV18 combines with J gene TRBJ2-7; D ambiguous. The V and J ends lost 3 bases and 3 bases respectively, with 12 bases between them. Germline CDR1 and CDR2: KGHSH and LQKENI. This CDR3 has 14 residues. CDR3: CASSPSGPNYEQYF. Here the CDR3 DNA reads TGTGCCAGCTCACCTTCCGGGCCCAACTACGAGCAGTACTTC. The full variable domain, its missing parts supplied by reference TRBV18 and TRBJ2-7, is NAGVMQNPRHLVRRRGQEARLRCSPMKGHSHVYWYRQLPEEGLKFMVYLQKENIIDESGMPKERFSAEFPKEGPSILRIQQVVRGDSAAYFCASSPSGPNYEQYFGPGTRLTVT.

The chain joins TRBV4-2 to TRBJ2-2; 7 positions match TRBD1. Germline values: CDR1 LGHNA, CDR2 YNFKEQ. V shed 8 bases, J shed 6 bases, and the junction held 15 bases outside the gene matches. The length of the CDR3 is 16 residues. CDR3 residues: CASPVLDRTNAGELFF. CDR3 DNA: TGTGCCAGCCCCGTACTGGACAGGACCAACGCCGGGGAGCTGTTTTTT.